Listed here are 3 T cell receptor beta chains from one sample, sequenced in a study of control samples from healthy donors and cancer patients (dated by TCRdb to 2018 to 2021). The library was prepared using the immunoSEQ multiplex PCR assay. Not all clones reach the TCRdb copy of this immuneACCESS table, which keeps in-frame sequences only. Checked studies attribute under half of the gap to unresolved V genes and leave the rest unexplained. The table for this sample lists around 130,000 clones; over 85% of them were counted only once. Roughly 7.8% of the sample goes to the ten largest clones. The sample taken for sequencing was PBMCs. These receptors came from a man between 50 and 59 years old with head and neck cancer.

This sequence joins TRBV27 and TRBJ2-1, with unresolved D. Germline CDR1 and CDR2: MNHEY and SMNVEV (reference sequence). V was trimmed by 2 bases and J by 5 bases, leaving 7 bases between them. The CDR3 sequence is 13 residues long. The CDR3 DNA reads TGTGCCAGCAGTTTACTGTCTAACAATGAGCAGTTCTTC. Its protein is CASSLLSNNEQFF.

This clone was seen a single time. Sequence at one end of the junction differs from germline and may be a read error. V gene TRBV28 combines with J gene TRBJ2-3; 7 bases agree with TRBD2. Germline assignment: CDR1 MDHEN and CDR2 SYDVKM. This CDR3 comprises 13 residues. CDR3: CASSLMAGALGHF. CDR3 DNA sequence: TGTGCCAGCAGTTTAATGGCGGGAGCCCTAGGGCATTTT.

J is TRBJ2-7 and V is TRBV15, with 9 bases fitting TRBD1. This CDR3 contains 14 residues. After removal of 5 bases from V and 5 bases from J, the junction contained 7 bases not matched to a gene. Germline assignment: CDR1 LNHNV and CDR2 YYDKDF (reference sequence). The CDR3 protein is CATSAGQGSHEQYF. CDR3 DNA sequence: TGTGCCACCAGCGCCGGACAGGGGTCCCACGAGCAGTACTTC.